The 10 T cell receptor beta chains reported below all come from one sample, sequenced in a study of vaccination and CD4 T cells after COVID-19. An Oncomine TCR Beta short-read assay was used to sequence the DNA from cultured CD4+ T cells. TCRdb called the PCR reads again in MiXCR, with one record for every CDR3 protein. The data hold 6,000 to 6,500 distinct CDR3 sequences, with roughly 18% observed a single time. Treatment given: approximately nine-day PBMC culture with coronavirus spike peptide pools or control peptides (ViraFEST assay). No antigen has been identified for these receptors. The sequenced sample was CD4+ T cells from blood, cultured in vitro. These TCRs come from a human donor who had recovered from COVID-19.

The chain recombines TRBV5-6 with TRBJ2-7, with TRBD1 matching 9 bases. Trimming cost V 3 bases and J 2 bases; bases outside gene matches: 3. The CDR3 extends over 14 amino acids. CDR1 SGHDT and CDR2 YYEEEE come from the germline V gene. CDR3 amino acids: CASSSGQGPYEQYF. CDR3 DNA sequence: TGTGCCAGCAGCTCCGGACAGGGGCCCTACGAGCAGTACTTC.

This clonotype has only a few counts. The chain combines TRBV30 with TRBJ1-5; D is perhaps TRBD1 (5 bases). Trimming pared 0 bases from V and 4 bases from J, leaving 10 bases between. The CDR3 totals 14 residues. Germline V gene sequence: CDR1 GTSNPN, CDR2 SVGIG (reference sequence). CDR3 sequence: CAWSVGTANQPQHF. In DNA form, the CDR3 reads TGTGCCTGGAGTGTAGGGACCGCAAATCAGCCCCAGCATTTT.

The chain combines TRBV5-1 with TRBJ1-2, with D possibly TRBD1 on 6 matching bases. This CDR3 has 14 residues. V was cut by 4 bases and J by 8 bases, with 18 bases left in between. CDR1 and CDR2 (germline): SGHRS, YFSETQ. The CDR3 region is CASSARQVQEGYTF. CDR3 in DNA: TGCGCCAGCAGCGCCCGACAGGTCCAGGAAGGCTACACCTTC.

CDR3 region: CSVDSQEANEKLFF. For the CDR3, the DNA is TGCAGCGTTGACTCCCAGGAAGCTAATGAAAAACTGTTTTTT. The V call is TRBV29-1, the J call TRBJ1-4; no firm D call. The CDR3 covers 14 residues. Trimming shortened V by 3 bases and J by 3 bases, and 11 bases separated the two germline ends. CDR1 is SQVTM and CDR2 is ANQGSEA in the germline V gene.

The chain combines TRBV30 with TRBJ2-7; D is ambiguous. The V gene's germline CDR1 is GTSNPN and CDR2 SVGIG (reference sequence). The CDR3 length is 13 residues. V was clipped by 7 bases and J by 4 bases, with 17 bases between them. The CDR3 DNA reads TGTGCCTCTCGTAGGCGCGGAGTTTACGAGCAGTACTTC. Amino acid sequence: CASRRRGVYEQYF.

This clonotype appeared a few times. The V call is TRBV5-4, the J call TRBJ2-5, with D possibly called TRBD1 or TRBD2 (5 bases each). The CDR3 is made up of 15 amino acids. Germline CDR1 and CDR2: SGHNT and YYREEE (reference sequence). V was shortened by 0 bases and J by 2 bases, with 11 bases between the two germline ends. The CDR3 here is CASSLVRGDQETQYF. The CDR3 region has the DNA TGTGCCAGCAGCTTGGTACGGGGCGATCAAGAGACCCAGTACTTC.

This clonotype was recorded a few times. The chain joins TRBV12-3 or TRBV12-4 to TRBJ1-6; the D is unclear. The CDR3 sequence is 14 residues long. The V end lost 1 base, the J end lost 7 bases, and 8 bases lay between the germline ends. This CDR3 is CASSLGQNNSPLHF. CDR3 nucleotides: TGTGCCAGCAGTTTAGGGCAGAACAATTCACCCCTCCACTTT.

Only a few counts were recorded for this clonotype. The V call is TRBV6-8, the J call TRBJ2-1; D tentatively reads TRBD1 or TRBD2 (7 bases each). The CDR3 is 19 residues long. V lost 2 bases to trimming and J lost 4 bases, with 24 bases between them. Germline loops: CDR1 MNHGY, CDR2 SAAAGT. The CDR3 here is CASSYSRGGVAGSYNEQFF. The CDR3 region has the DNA TGTGCCAGCAGTTACAGCAGGGGGGGTGTTGCGGGGTCTTACAATGAGCAGTTCTTC.

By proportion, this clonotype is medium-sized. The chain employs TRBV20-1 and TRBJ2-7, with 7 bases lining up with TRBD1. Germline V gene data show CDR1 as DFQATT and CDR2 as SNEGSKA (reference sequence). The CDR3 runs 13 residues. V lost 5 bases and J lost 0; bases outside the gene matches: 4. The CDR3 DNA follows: TGCAGTGCTCAGGGGGAGCCCTCCTACGAGCAGTACTTC. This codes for CSAQGEPSYEQYF.

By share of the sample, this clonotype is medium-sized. The CDR3 region has the DNA TGTGCCATCAGTGCGGGGCAGGGCAACGAGCAGTACTTC. Protein: CAISAGQGNEQYF. J is TRBJ2-7 and V is TRBV10-3; D may match TRBD1 or TRBD2 (5 bases each). CDR3 length: 13 residues. CDR1 is ENHRY, CDR2 SYGVKD, per germline. With 4 bases removed from V and 5 bases from J, the gap between germline ends came to 12 bases.